This is a list of T cell receptor beta chains from one sample in a study of identical twins. TCRdb ran MiXCR on the 5' RACE reads and lists one entry per CDR3 protein. Of hundreds of thousands of distinct CDR3 sequences listed, over 8.5% are singletons. These data also featured in a second study, about yellow fever vaccine responses in identical twins.

Sequenced material: PBMCs. All receptors come from a woman under 30 in good health. Both conserved end residues are part of each CDR3. The D gene is left open where the match is weak. Some rows have no size entry. The others give once, few or many, or a class for an expanded clone.

d_call: NA
v_call: TRBV9
j_call: TRBJ2-1
clone_size: many
cdr3_aa: CASSVAGYYNEQFF
cdr3_nt: TGTGCCAGCAGCGTAGCGGGGTATTACAATGAGCAGTTCTTC

d_call: TRBD2
v_call: TRBV11-1
j_call: TRBJ2-1
clone_size: NA
cdr3_aa: CASSLALPGLAGGSSYNEQFF
cdr3_nt: TGTGCCAGCAGCTTAGCGCTCCCGGGACTAGCGGGGGGGAGCTCCTACAATGAGCAGTTCTTC

d_call: TRBD2
v_call: TRBV3-1
j_call: TRBJ2-1
clone_size: few
cdr3_aa: CASSQELAGVYNEQFF
cdr3_nt: TGTGCCAGCAGCCAAGAGCTAGCGGGAGTATACAATGAGCAGTTCTTC

d_call: TRBD2
v_call: TRBV7-2
j_call: TRBJ2-3
clone_size: few
cdr3_aa: CASSLVLAVTDTQYF
cdr3_nt: TGTGCCAGCAGCTTAGTACTAGCGGTCACAGATACGCAGTATTTT

d_call: NA
v_call: TRBV6-2/TRBV6-3
j_call: TRBJ2-5
clone_size: NA
cdr3_aa: CASSYSPQETQYF
cdr3_nt: TGTGCCAGCAGTTACTCACCCCAAGAGACCCAGTACTTC

d_call: TRBD2
v_call: TRBV7-8
j_call: TRBJ2-3
clone_size: many
cdr3_aa: CASSKGLAGEVDTQYF
cdr3_nt: TGTGCCAGCAGCAAGGGACTAGCGGGAGAAGTTGATACGCAGTATTTT

d_call: NA
v_call: TRBV21-1
j_call: TRBJ2-7
clone_size: few
cdr3_aa: CASHRGSLRSYEQYF
cdr3_nt: TGTGCCAGCCATCGAGGAAGCCTTCGCTCCTACGAGCAGTACTTC

d_call: TRBD2
v_call: TRBV20-1
j_call: TRBJ2-2
clone_size: NA
cdr3_aa: CSALLLSGGALGELFF
cdr3_nt: TGCAGTGCCCTCCTCCTTAGCGGGGGGGCCCTCGGGGAGCTGTTTTTT

d_call: TRBD2
v_call: TRBV4-3
j_call: TRBJ2-2
clone_size: few
cdr3_aa: CASSLSGNANTGELFF
cdr3_nt: TGCGCCAGCAGCCTAAGCGGGAACGCGAACACCGGGGAGCTGTTTTTT

d_call: TRBD2
v_call: TRBV27
j_call: TRBJ2-1
clone_size: few
cdr3_aa: CASSPLSSGGPPNEQFF
cdr3_nt: TGTGCCAGCAGTCCCCTTTCTAGCGGGGGACCCCCTAATGAGCAGTTCTTC

d_call: TRBD1
v_call: TRBV12-5
j_call: TRBJ1-2
clone_size: many
cdr3_aa: CASGLAGQGSIYGYTF
cdr3_nt: TGTGCTAGTGGTTTGGCAGGACAGGGCTCGATCTATGGCTACACCTTC

d_call: NA
v_call: TRBV7-8
j_call: TRBJ1-2
clone_size: many
cdr3_aa: CASSLGAMTAYGYTF
cdr3_nt: TGTGCCAGCAGCTTAGGCGCCATGACCGCTTATGGCTACACCTTC

d_call: TRBD1
v_call: TRBV7-9
j_call: TRBJ2-1
clone_size: few
cdr3_aa: CASSFHGQGSRNEQFF
cdr3_nt: TGTGCCAGCAGCTTCCATGGACAGGGCTCGAGGAATGAGCAGTTCTTC

d_call: NA
v_call: TRBV20-1
j_call: TRBJ2-7
clone_size: many
cdr3_aa: CSARDFEQGLPEEQYF
cdr3_nt: TGCAGTGCTAGAGATTTCGAACAGGGACTCCCCGAGGAGCAGTACTTC

d_call: NA
v_call: TRBV5-1
j_call: TRBJ2-3
clone_size: few
cdr3_aa: CASRDSMTGKSTDTQYF
cdr3_nt: TGCGCCAGCAGGGACTCAATGACAGGAAAAAGCACAGATACGCAGTATTTT

d_call: TRBD1
v_call: TRBV29-1
j_call: TRBJ2-1
clone_size: few
cdr3_aa: CSVEGTGGFDNEQFF
cdr3_nt: TGCAGCGTTGAAGGTACAGGGGGATTTGACAATGAGCAGTTCTTC

d_call: NA
v_call: TRBV7-3
j_call: TRBJ2-1
clone_size: few
cdr3_aa: CASSLNPGTKDYNEQFF
cdr3_nt: TGTGCCAGCAGCTTAAACCCCGGGACAAAAGATTACAATGAGCAGTTCTTC

d_call: NA
v_call: TRBV4-3
j_call: TRBJ2-2
clone_size: NA
cdr3_aa: CASSQDPGSDTGELFF
cdr3_nt: TGCGCCAGCAGCCAAGATCCGGGTTCCGACACCGGGGAGCTGTTTTTT

d_call: TRBD1
v_call: TRBV19
j_call: TRBJ2-7
clone_size: NA
cdr3_aa: CASMRDRGGYEQYF
cdr3_nt: TGTGCCAGCATGCGGGACAGGGGAGGATACGAGCAGTACTTC

d_call: NA
v_call: TRBV7-7
j_call: TRBJ2-5
clone_size: NA
cdr3_aa: CASSSLTGRETQYF
cdr3_nt: TGTGCTAGCAGCTCGCTGACAGGGAGGGAGACCCAGTACTTC

d_call: NA
v_call: TRBV12-3/TRBV12-4
j_call: TRBJ1-1
clone_size: many
cdr3_aa: CASSLPGLEAFF
cdr3_nt: TGTGCCAGCAGCCTCCCGGGCCTCGAAGCTTTCTTT

d_call: NA
v_call: TRBV20-1
j_call: TRBJ2-7
clone_size: NA
cdr3_aa: CSASDLLGTYEQYF
cdr3_nt: TGCAGTGCTAGTGATCTGTTAGGCACCTACGAGCAGTACTTC

d_call: TRBD2
v_call: TRBV7-2
j_call: TRBJ2-2
clone_size: many
cdr3_aa: CASSLGGRWQFTGELFF
cdr3_nt: TGTGCCAGCAGCTTAGGCGGGAGGTGGCAGTTCACCGGGGAGCTGTTTTTT

d_call: NA
v_call: TRBV10-3
j_call: TRBJ1-2
clone_size: few
cdr3_aa: CAISLDRLAGYTF
cdr3_nt: TGTGCCATCAGCCTCGACAGGCTGGCTGGCTACACCTTC

d_call: TRBD1
v_call: TRBV4-2
j_call: TRBJ2-3
clone_size: NA
cdr3_aa: CASSRNPGQGADTQYF
cdr3_nt: TGTGCCAGCAGCCGGAACCCGGGACAGGGGGCAGATACGCAGTATTTT

d_call: TRBD1
v_call: TRBV28
j_call: TRBJ1-5
clone_size: few
cdr3_aa: CASSIGQGERNQPQHF
cdr3_nt: TGTGCCAGCAGTATCGGACAGGGGGAACGCAATCAGCCCCAGCATTTT

d_call: NA
v_call: TRBV16
j_call: TRBJ2-7
clone_size: few
cdr3_aa: CASSQVVREQYF
cdr3_nt: TGTGCCAGCAGCCAAGTGGTGAGGGAGCAGTACTTC

d_call: TRBD2
v_call: TRBV20-1
j_call: TRBJ2-5
clone_size: few
cdr3_aa: CSAYPPSGLAEETQYF
cdr3_nt: TGCAGTGCCTACCCTCCGTCAGGACTAGCTGAAGAGACCCAGTACTTC

d_call: TRBD1
v_call: TRBV5-1
j_call: TRBJ2-2
clone_size: many
cdr3_aa: CASSYPRGQANTGELFF
cdr3_nt: TGCGCCAGCAGCTACCCCCGGGGACAGGCGAACACCGGGGAGCTGTTTTTT

d_call: NA
v_call: TRBV20-1
j_call: TRBJ2-7
clone_size: few
cdr3_aa: CSASHDRDYEQYF
cdr3_nt: TGCAGTGCCTCCCACGATAGAGACTACGAGCAGTACTTC

d_call: NA
v_call: TRBV10-3
j_call: TRBJ2-1
clone_size: many
cdr3_aa: CAIKRDWENNEQFF
cdr3_nt: TGTGCCATCAAACGGGACTGGGAAAACAATGAGCAGTTCTTC

d_call: NA
v_call: TRBV29-1
j_call: TRBJ1-1
clone_size: NA
cdr3_aa: CSALQGDTEAFF
cdr3_nt: TGCAGCGCTCTACAGGGTGACACTGAAGCTTTCTTT

d_call: NA
v_call: TRBV7-9
j_call: TRBJ1-1
clone_size: NA
cdr3_aa: CASSTNPVSEAFF
cdr3_nt: TGTGCCAGCAGTACCAACCCGGTCAGTGAAGCTTTCTTT

d_call: TRBD2
v_call: TRBV29-1
j_call: TRBJ2-3
clone_size: many
cdr3_aa: CSDSAGADTQYF
cdr3_nt: TGCAGCGACAGCGCGGGGGCAGATACGCAGTATTTT

d_call: NA
v_call: TRBV7-2
j_call: TRBJ2-5
clone_size: NA
cdr3_aa: CASSLQGPPYQETQYF
cdr3_nt: TGTGCCAGCAGCTTACAGGGACCCCCTTACCAAGAGACCCAGTACTTC

d_call: TRBD1
v_call: TRBV6-5
j_call: TRBJ2-4
clone_size: few
cdr3_aa: CASLQGAIQYF
cdr3_nt: TGTGCCAGCCTCCAGGGGGCGATTCAGTACTTC

d_call: NA
v_call: TRBV6-4
j_call: TRBJ2-1
clone_size: few
cdr3_aa: CASSANGGEQFF
cdr3_nt: TGTGCCAGCAGTGCAAATGGAGGTGAGCAGTTCTTC

d_call: TRBD1
v_call: TRBV3-1
j_call: TRBJ2-7
clone_size: few
cdr3_aa: CASSHTDRGHEQYF
cdr3_nt: TGTGCCAGCAGCCACACGGACAGGGGGCACGAGCAGTACTTC

d_call: TRBD1
v_call: TRBV7-9
j_call: TRBJ2-2
clone_size: many
cdr3_aa: CASSLGAGGTGELFF
cdr3_nt: TGTGCCAGCAGCTTAGGAGCAGGGGGCACCGGGGAGCTGTTTTTT

d_call: NA
v_call: TRBV3-1
j_call: TRBJ1-1
clone_size: many
cdr3_aa: CASSQAGVTEAFF
cdr3_nt: TGTGCCAGCAGCCAAGCAGGGGTCACTGAAGCTTTCTTT

d_call: NA
v_call: TRBV5-1
j_call: TRBJ1-1
clone_size: many
cdr3_aa: CASSLVSTEAFF
cdr3_nt: TGCGCCAGCAGCTTGGTGAGCACTGAAGCTTTCTTT

d_call: NA
v_call: TRBV7-2
j_call: TRBJ2-1
clone_size: many
cdr3_aa: CASSLGPLGSYNEQFF
cdr3_nt: TGTGCCAGCAGCTTAGGTCCCCTAGGGTCCTACAATGAGCAGTTCTTC

d_call: NA
v_call: TRBV20-1
j_call: TRBJ1-5
clone_size: few
cdr3_aa: CSARGQDNQPQHF
cdr3_nt: TGCAGTGCTAGAGGACAGGACAATCAGCCCCAGCATTTT

d_call: NA
v_call: TRBV6-1
j_call: TRBJ1-4
clone_size: NA
cdr3_aa: CASSTGGTIEKLFF
cdr3_nt: TGTGCCAGCAGTACGGGGGGAACGATTGAAAAACTGTTTTTT

d_call: TRBD2
v_call: TRBV27
j_call: TRBJ2-1
clone_size: NA
cdr3_aa: CASSKLALDEQFF
cdr3_nt: TGTGCCAGCAGTAAACTAGCGCTCGATGAGCAGTTCTTC